This T cell receptor (beta chain) is drawn from a study of T cells in Graves' hyperthyroidism and ophthalmopathy. This CDR3 spans 14 amino acids. After removal of 1 base from V and 3 bases from J, the junction contained 3 bases not matched to a gene. Amplification yielded TCR beta CDR3 regions, with RNA transcripts as the source. A first-round RT-PCR of the TCR CDR3 used the HTBI primer set. TCRdb reprocessed the multiplex PCR reads with MiXCR, giving one entry per CDR3 protein. The sample has 500,000 to 650,000 distinct CDR3 sequences, roughly 21% seen once. Sequencing input: blood. The gene calls are TRBV12-3 or TRBV12-4 and TRBJ2-7, with TRBD2 matching over 7 bases. The clonotype comes from a man aged 35-49 years with Graves' ophthalmopathy. CDR3 DNA: TGTGCCAGCAGTTTAGGGACTAGGGTCTACGAGCAGTACTTC. Translation: CASSLGTRVYEQYF.